What follows are 24 T cell receptor beta chains derived from one specimen sequenced in a study of cytomegalovirus exposure and HLA in healthy donors (dated by TCRdb to about 2017). Preparation of the library involved the immunoSEQ multiplex PCR assay. For the multiplex PCR, a mixture combining 60 forward primers for TCR Vbeta segments and 13 reverse primers for TCR Jbeta segments was used. TCRdb carries this immuneACCESS record with in-frame sequences only. Its versions omit some clonotypes, under half of them owing to an unresolved V gene in the studies checked, with the rest unexplained. A total of roughly 150,000 clones appear in this sample, around 80% of them only once. The top ten constitute approximately 10% of the sample. The sample taken for sequencing was PBMCs. The receptors shown here come from a young man in good health and CMV-seropositive.

This clone was counted only a few times. The chain joins TRBV11-1 to TRBJ2-7, with TRBD1 identical over 8 bases. CDR1 and CDR2 (germline): SGHAT, FQDESV (reference sequence). The CDR3 totals 15 residues. V lost 0 bases to trimming and J lost 6 bases; unmatched junction nucleotides: 7. The CDR3 nucleotides are TGTGCCAGCAGCTTAGCGCCTGGGACAGGTCCCGAGCAGTACTTC. It translates to CASSLAPGTGPEQYF. The full variable domain, with the rest looked up from reference TRBV11-1 and TRBJ2-7, is EAEVAQSPRYKITEKSQAVAFWCDPISGHATLYWYRQILGQGPELLVQFQDESVVDDSQLPKDRFSAERLKGVDSTLKIQPAELGDSAMYLCASSLAPGTGPEQYFGPGTRLTVT.

The chain has TRBV29-1 and TRBJ2-2; D perhaps matches TRBD2 (6 bases). CDR3 length: 17 residues. Germline V gives CDR1 SQVTM, CDR2 ANQGSEA. V was clipped by 0 bases and J by 3 bases, with 17 bases between them. CDR3 nucleotide sequence: TGCAGCGTTGAAGATTACGCAGCGGGTCCCCACACCGGGGAGCTGTTTTTT. It specifies CSVEDYAAGPHTGELFF.

The rearrangement uses TRBV27 and TRBJ2-7; D is unclear. Trimming left V 3 bases short and J 6 bases short, with 9 bases between. This CDR3 contains 12 residues. Per the germline V gene, CDR1 is MNHEY and CDR2 is SMNVEV (reference sequence). This chain's CDR3 is CASSFPNAEQYF. Written as DNA, the CDR3 is TGTGCCAGCAGTTTTCCTAACGCCGAGCAGTACTTC.

V and J are TRBV25-1 and TRBJ2-7, with D possibly matching TRBD2 (5 bases). Per germline, CDR1 MGHDK and CDR2 SYGVNS. CDR3 length equals 13 residues. Trimming stripped 4 bases from V and 5 bases from J, with 12 bases between. The CDR3 region is CASSATVGDEQYF. CDR3 in DNA: TGTGCCAGCAGTGCAACTGTGGGAGACGAGCAGTACTTC.

The chain joins TRBV6-1 to TRBJ1-1, with 7 nucleotides matching TRBD1. Germline V gives CDR1 MNHNS, CDR2 SASEGT. The ends lost 5 bases at V and 1 base at J; junction bases unmatched: 7. CDR3 length: 15 amino acids. Here the CDR3 reads CASSLRGGGNTEAFF. The CDR3 bases are TGTGCCAGCAGTCTCCGAGGGGGCGGGAACACTGAAGCTTTCTTT.

V is TRBV6-5 and J is TRBJ2-3, with TRBD2 matching over 7 bases. V lost 2 bases to trimming and J lost 6 bases; unmatched junction nucleotides: 8. The CDR3 covers 15 residues. Per the germline V gene, CDR1 is MNHEY and CDR2 is SVGAGI. CDR3 amino acids: CASSYEGGRRDTQYF. CDR3 DNA: TGTGCCAGCAGTTACGAAGGCGGGAGACGTGATACGCAGTATTTT.

V usage is TRBV28 and J usage is TRBJ1-3; D not resolved. The CDR3 covers 16 residues. V was pared by 1 base and J by 0 bases, with 10 bases between. Looked up from germline, CDR1 is MDHEN and CDR2 is SYDVKM. The CDR3 reads CASSLLADSSGNTIYF. CDR3 bases: TGTGCCAGCAGTTTATTAGCGGATAGCTCTGGAAACACCATATATTTT.

The V gene is TRBV25-1, the J gene TRBJ1-2, with D tentatively TRBD1 (5 bases). V was pared by 3 bases and J by 4 bases, with 12 bases between. This CDR3 is 14 amino acids long. The germline gives CDR1 MGHDK, CDR2 SYGVNS. The CDR3 is CASSDGGRGYGYTF. CDR3 nucleotide sequence: TGTGCCAGCAGTGACGGGGGTCGGGGCTATGGCTACACCTTC.

V is TRBV9 and J is TRBJ2-2; no reliable D call. Between the trimmed V and J ends, which lost 4 bases and 4 bases, there was a span of 5 bases. Germline V gene data show CDR1 as SGDLS and CDR2 as YYNGEE. The CDR3 loop spans 12 amino acids. CDR3 sequence (DNA): TGTGCCAGCAGCTCCAGCACCGGGGAGCTGTTTTTT. Translated, it gives CASSSSTGELFF.

V usage is TRBV5-1 and J usage is TRBJ2-5, with 7 bases aligning to TRBD1. The CDR3 runs to 15 residues. The trim removed 3 bases at V and 1 base at J, leaving 6 bases unmatched. Germline assignment: CDR1 SGHRS and CDR2 YFSETQ. CDR3 region: CASSSGWDSQETQYF. CDR3 sequence (DNA): TGCGCCAGCAGCTCGGGGTGGGACAGCCAAGAGACCCAGTACTTC.

The gene calls are TRBV13 and TRBJ2-1, with D perhaps matching TRBD2 (5 bases). The length of the CDR3 is 12 residues. The germline V gene encodes CDR1 PRHDT and CDR2 FYEKMQ (reference sequence). V lost 7 bases and J 11 bases, leaving 15 bases between the germline ends. CDR3 sequence (DNA): TGTGCCAGCACCCTTCTCGGAGGCCAGCAGTTCTTC. Translating gives CASTLLGGQQFF.

The J gene is TRBJ2-2, the V gene TRBV10-3, with TRBD2 matching 9 bases. In germline, CDR1 is ENHRY, CDR2 SYGVKD. This CDR3 is built from 15 residues. Losses at the gene ends were 6 bases for V and 3 bases for J; bases not matched to a gene: 5. In DNA, the CDR3 is TGTGCCATCAGACTTAGCGGGAGCGACACCGGGGAGCTGTTTTTT. Translating gives CAIRLSGSDTGELFF.

The chain uses TRBV9 and TRBJ2-1; 10 bases map to TRBD2. The V and J ends lost 3 bases and 8 bases, in that order; junction bases with no gene match: 11. In germline, CDR1 is SGDLS, CDR2 YYNGEE. The CDR3 totals 16 residues. The CDR3 spells CASSAGKREGAYEQFF. Here the CDR3 DNA reads TGTGCCAGCAGCGCCGGTAAGCGGGAGGGGGCCTATGAGCAGTTCTTC.

V and J are TRBV2 and TRBJ2-3, with TRBD2 matching over 8 bases. Germline loops: CDR1 SNHLY, CDR2 FYNNEI. This CDR3 has 12 amino acids. Losses at the gene ends were 6 bases for V and 8 bases for J; bases not matched to a gene: 4. The CDR3 nucleotides read TGTGCCAGCAGGATTAGCGGGGTTACGCAGTATTTT. Residues: CASRISGVTQYF.

V and J are TRBV10-3 and TRBJ1-3, with 7 bases lining up with TRBD1. With 2 bases clipped from V and 2 bases from J, the junction kept 3 bases outside the gene matches. Germline V CDR1 and CDR2: ENHRY, SYGVKD. There are 15 residues in the CDR3. The CDR3 sequence is CAISEAGTAGNTIYF. CDR3 DNA: TGTGCCATCAGTGAGGCTGGGACAGCTGGAAACACCATATATTTT.

In its sample, this clone is medium-sized. The J gene is TRBJ2-3, the V gene TRBV5-1; 7 positions agree with TRBD2. The junction had 9 bases not matched to a gene; V was cut back by 4 bases and J by 4 bases. Germline CDR1 and CDR2: SGHRS and YFSETQ. The CDR3 is 15 amino acids. For the CDR3, the DNA is TGCGCCAGCAGCCGGGGGGATCGGGACCCAGATACGCAGTATTTT. This codes for CASSRGDRDPDTQYF. Variable domain in full (rest from reference TRBV5-1 and TRBJ2-3): KAGVTQTPRYLIKTRGQQVTLSCSPISGHRSVSWYQQTPGQGLQFLFEYFSETQRNKGNFPGRFSGRQFSNSRSEMNVSTLELGDSALYLCASSRGDRDPDTQYFGPGTRLTVL.

This sequence joins TRBV7-9 and TRBJ1-2; TRBD1 matches at 8 bases. V shed 5 bases and J 8 bases; nucleotides not matched to a gene: 7. Per the germline V gene, CDR1 is SEHNR and CDR2 is FQNEAQ (reference sequence). This CDR3 contains 13 residues. CDR3 sequence: CASSDYRGGGYTF. The CDR3 bases are TGTGCCAGCAGCGACTACAGGGGGGGCGGCTACACCTTC. Together with reference TRBV7-9 and TRBJ1-2, the CDR3 gives the full variable domain: DTGVSQNPRHKITKRGQNVTFRCDPISEHNRLYWYRQTLGQGPEFLTYFQNEAQLEKSRLLSDRFSAERPKGSFSTLEIQRTEQGDSAMYLCASSDYRGGGYTFGSGTRLTVV.

This chain joins TRBV9 and TRBJ2-7; no reliable D call. This CDR3 is 12 amino acids long. The germline V and J ends were trimmed by 5 bases and 3 bases, with 9 bases remaining between them. Germline CDR1 reads SGDLS; CDR2 reads YYNGEE. CDR3 sequence (DNA): TGTGCCAGCAGTAATAGCCGCTACGAGCAGTACTTC. Protein sequence: CASSNSRYEQYF.

This chain uses TRBV15 with TRBJ1-3; 9 bases fit TRBD1. The CDR3 spans 16 residues. Germline assignment: CDR1 LNHNV and CDR2 YYDKDF (reference sequence). V shed 1 base and J 0 bases; nucleotides not matched to a gene: 1. CDR3 DNA: TGTGCCACCAGCAGAGTGGACAGGGGCTCTGGAAACACCATATATTTT. The encoded protein is CATSRVDRGSGNTIYF.

A note on this clone: The sample has other DNA sequences that encode this CDR3 too. This chain uses TRBV27 with TRBJ2-7, with TRBD2 as a possible D gene (7 bases). V was clipped by 2 bases and J by 6 bases, with 11 bases between them. Germline V gene sequence: CDR1 MNHEY, CDR2 SMNVEV (reference sequence). This CDR3 comprises 13 residues. For the CDR3, the DNA is TGTGCCAGCAGTTTAAGGGGGGGGTTCGAGCAGTACTTC. Amino acid sequence: CASSLRGGFEQYF.

This clone occurred once. The chain recombines TRBV11-2 with TRBJ2-2; tentatively, D is TRBD2 (6 bases). From germline, CDR1 is SGHAT and CDR2 FQNNGV. Trimming took 4 bases from V and 9 from J, leaving 15 bases between them. CDR3 size: 14 residues. DNA for the CDR3: TGTGCCAGCAGCTCTACGGCTCTAGCGCGGGAGCTGTTTTTT. It specifies CASSSTALARELFF.

The V and J genes are TRBV6-5 and TRBJ2-7, with D maybe TRBD2 (6 bases). The V gene's germline CDR1 is MNHEY and CDR2 SVGAGI. CDR3 length: 12 residues. Trimming cost V 5 bases and J 7 bases, with 12 bases left between them. This CDR3 is CASSPRGGEQYF. For the CDR3, the DNA is TGTGCCAGCAGTCCGAGGGGAGGTGAGCAGTACTTC.

The rearrangement uses TRBV5-5 and TRBJ1-5, with a tentative D call TRBD1 (5 bases). This CDR3 region has 14 residues. V was trimmed by 4 bases and J by 7 bases, leaving 15 bases between them. Germline lookup yields CDR1 SGHKS and CDR2 YYEKEE (reference sequence). CDR3 bases: TGTGCCAGCAGCATCGCAGGGAAATACCAGCCCCAGCATTTT. Translation: CASSIAGKYQPQHF.

This clone has just a few counts. The rearrangement links TRBV29-1 to TRBJ2-7; 7 nucleotides match TRBD2. J was trimmed by 5 bases and V by 2 bases; bases with no gene match: 3. The length of the CDR3 is 12 residues. Germline CDR1 reads SQVTM; CDR2 reads ANQGSEA. CDR3 protein: CSVEPGRDEQYF. CDR3 DNA sequence: TGCAGCGTTGAACCAGGGAGGGACGAGCAGTACTTC.